This T cell receptor (beta chain) was identified during a study of blood T cell repertoires in COVID-19. Looking at the study overall: COVID-19 samples collected from the United States, Italy and Spain covered acute and convalescent phases. T cells, B-cell-depleted T cells, or PBMCs provided the cDNA or gDNA that served as material.

Germline-derived CDR1 and CDR2 are SSHAT and FNYEAQ (reference sequence). CDR3 length equals 15 residues. Note on this clone: A read error may produce the germline difference seen at one junction end.

In the authors' workflow: Amplifying reference gene primers gave estimates of nucleated cell counts. Sequencing was performed with immunoSEQ multiplex PCR; in TCRdb, only in-frame clones are kept and a portion is missing. D and trimming were read from the DNA, whereas the V and J calls and clone size are those reported in that table. The table shows roughly 180,000 clones, with about 75% occurring only once. The rearrangement joins TRBV7-7 to TRBJ2-1; 8 nucleotides agree with TRBD2. Input material: peripheral blood. The sequence derives from a woman in her forties or fifties with active or convalescent COVID-19. CDR3 protein: CASSLDGGAFNEQFF. In DNA form, the CDR3 reads TGTGCTAGCAGCTTAGACGGGGGGGCCTTCAATGAGCAGTTCTTC.